Reported below is one T cell receptor beta chain. Patients got ipilimumab 1 mg/kg beginning 14 to 28 days post-transplant. Dosing: nivolumab 3 mg/kg IV, weeks 1, 4, 7, 10, then every two weeks to week 26. The CDR3 is 13 residues long. V was cut by 5 bases and J by 1 base, with 8 bases left in between. CDR1 is SEHNR and CDR2 is FQNEAQ in the germline V gene (reference sequence). The data originate from a study of ipilimumab plus nivolumab after autologous stem cell transplantation. In the study overall: The DLBCL cohort had primary refractory and relapsed disease, with 18-month progression-free survival of around 86% and 29%.

Method: immunoSEQ multiplex PCR; TCRdb's copy keeps in-frame clones and lacks some. The sample has approximately 80,000 clones; 83% are singletons. The sample here was PBMCs, taken in a trial of ipilimumab plus nivolumab as post-transplant consolidation. This clonotype was sampled from a male donor with diffuse large B-cell lymphoma. The V gene is TRBV7-9, the J gene TRBJ1-1; D is perhaps TRBD1 (6 bases). CDR3 amino acids: CASSRTANTEAFF. DNA of the CDR3: TGTGCCAGCAGCAGGACAGCGAACACTGAAGCTTTCTTT.